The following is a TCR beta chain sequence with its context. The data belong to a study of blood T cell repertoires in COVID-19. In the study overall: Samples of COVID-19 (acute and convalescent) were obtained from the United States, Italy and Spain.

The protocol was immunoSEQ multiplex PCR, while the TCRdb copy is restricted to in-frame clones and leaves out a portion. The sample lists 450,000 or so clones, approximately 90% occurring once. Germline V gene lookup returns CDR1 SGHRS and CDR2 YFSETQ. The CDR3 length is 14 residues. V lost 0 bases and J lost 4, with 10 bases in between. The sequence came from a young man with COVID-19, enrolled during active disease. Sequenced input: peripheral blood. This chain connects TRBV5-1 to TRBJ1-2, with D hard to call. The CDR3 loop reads CASSLDQALYGYTF. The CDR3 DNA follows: TGCGCCAGCAGCTTGGACCAAGCCCTCTATGGCTACACCTTC. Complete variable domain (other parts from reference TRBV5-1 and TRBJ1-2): KAGVTQTPRYLIKTRGQQVTLSCSPISGHRSVSWYQQTPGQGLQFLFEYFSETQRNKGNFPGRFSGRQFSNSRSEMNVSTLELGDSALYLCASSLDQALYGYTFGSGTRLTVV.